This T cell receptor (beta chain) was identified in a study of blood T cell repertoires in COVID-19. Across the study: Whether acute or convalescent, the COVID-19 samples came from the United States, Italy and Spain. PBMCs, B-cell-depleted T cells, or T cells were the source of the cDNA or gDNA that made up the material.

There are 14 residues in the CDR3. CDR1 SGHRS and CDR2 YFSETQ come from the germline V gene. The V segment lost 3 bases and the J segment 4 bases; nucleotides outside the gene matches: 4. Original handling: Reference gene primer amplification gave nucleated cell count estimates. The data were produced by immunoSEQ multiplex PCR, yet TCRdb's version contains in-frame clones alone and is incomplete. V, J and clone size reflect that table, while D and trimming were determined from the DNA. The sample contains about 56,000 clones, 84% of which appear only once. The chain recombines TRBV5-1 with TRBJ2-5, with 9 bases lining up with TRBD1. Sequencing was performed on peripheral blood. This receptor was taken from a woman of 80 years or more with acute or convalescent COVID-19. CDR3 bases: TGCGCCAGCAGCTGGGACAGGGCTGGAGAGACCCAGTACTTC. It codes for CASSWDRAGETQYF.